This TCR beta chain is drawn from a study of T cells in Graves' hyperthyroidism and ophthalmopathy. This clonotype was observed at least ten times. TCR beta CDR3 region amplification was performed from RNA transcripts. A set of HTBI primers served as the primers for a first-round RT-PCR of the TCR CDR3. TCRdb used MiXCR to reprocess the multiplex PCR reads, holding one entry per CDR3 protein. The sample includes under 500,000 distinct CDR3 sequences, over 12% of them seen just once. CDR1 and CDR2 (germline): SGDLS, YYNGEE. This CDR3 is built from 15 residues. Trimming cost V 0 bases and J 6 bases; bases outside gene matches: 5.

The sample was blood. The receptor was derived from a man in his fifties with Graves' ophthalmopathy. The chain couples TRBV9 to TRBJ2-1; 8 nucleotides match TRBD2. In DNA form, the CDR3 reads TGTGCCAGCAGCGTAGGGTGGCTAGCGGGCAATGAGCAGTTCTTC. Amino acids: CASSVGWLAGNEQFF.